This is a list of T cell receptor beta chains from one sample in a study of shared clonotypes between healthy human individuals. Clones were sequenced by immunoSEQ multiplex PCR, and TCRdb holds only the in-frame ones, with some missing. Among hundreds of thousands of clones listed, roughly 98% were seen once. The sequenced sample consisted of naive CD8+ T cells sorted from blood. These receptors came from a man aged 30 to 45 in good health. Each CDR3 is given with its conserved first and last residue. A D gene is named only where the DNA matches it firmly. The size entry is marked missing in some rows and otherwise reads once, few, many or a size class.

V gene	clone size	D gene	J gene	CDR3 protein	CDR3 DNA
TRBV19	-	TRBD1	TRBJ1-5	CASSIEVGNRGFSQPQHF	TGTGCCAGTAGTATCGAGGTGGGAAACAGGGGGTTTAGTCAGCCCCAGCATTTT
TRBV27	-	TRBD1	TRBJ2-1	CASSLYSTGSYNEQFF	TGTGCCAGCAGTTTATATTCGACAGGGTCCTACAATGAGCAGTTCTTC
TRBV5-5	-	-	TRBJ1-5	CASSLGTSNQPQHF	TGTGCCAGCAGCCTCGGGACATCAAATCAGCCCCAGCATTTT
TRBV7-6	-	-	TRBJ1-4	CASSLGHLNEKLFF	TGTGCCAGCAGCTTAGGACACCTGAATGAAAAACTGTTTTTT
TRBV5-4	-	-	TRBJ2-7	CASSPSSNEQYF	TGTGCCAGCAGCCCATCCTCCAACGAGCAGTACTTC
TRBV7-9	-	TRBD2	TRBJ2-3	CASSWLAELNPSTDTQYF	TGTGCCAGCAGCTGGCTAGCGGAACTTAACCCTAGCACAGATACGCAGTATTTT
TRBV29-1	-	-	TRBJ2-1	CSVESSYRYNEQFF	TGCAGCGTTGAATCTAGTTACCGCTACAATGAGCAGTTCTTC
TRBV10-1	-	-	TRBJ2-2	CASSESITESGELFF	TGCGCCAGCAGTGAGTCGATCACGGAGTCCGGGGAGCTGTTTTTT
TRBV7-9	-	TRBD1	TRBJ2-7	CASSSLDRVSFYEQYF	TGTGCCAGCAGCTCCCTGGACAGGGTTTCTTTCTACGAGCAGTACTTC
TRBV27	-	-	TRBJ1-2	CASSLQQGNYGYTF	TGTGCCAGCAGTTTACAACAGGGTAACTATGGCTACACCTTC
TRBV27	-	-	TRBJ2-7	CASSFGRSYEQYF	TGTGCCAGCAGTTTTGGACGGAGCTACGAGCAGTACTTC
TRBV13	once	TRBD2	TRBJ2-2	CASRRLAESTGELFF	TGTGCCAGCAGGAGACTAGCGGAGTCCACCGGGGAGCTGTTTTTT
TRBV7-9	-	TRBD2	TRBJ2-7	CASRGLAAYEQYF	TGTGCCAGCAGGGGACTAGCGGCCTACGAGCAGTACTTC
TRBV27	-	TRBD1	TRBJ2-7	CASRTGGAEQYF	TGTGCCAGCAGAACAGGGGGCGCCGAGCAGTACTTC
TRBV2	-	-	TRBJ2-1	CASRQGGSGYNEQFF	TGTGCCAGCAGGCAAGGGGGTAGCGGCTACAATGAGCAGTTCTTC
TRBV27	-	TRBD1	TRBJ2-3	CASSRTGATDTQYF	TGTGCCAGCAGCAGGACAGGGGCCACAGATACGCAGTATTTT
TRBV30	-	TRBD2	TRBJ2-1	CAWSVLAAGGPIFEQFF	TGTGCCTGGAGTGTACTTGCGGCGGGAGGGCCCATATTTGAGCAGTTCTTC
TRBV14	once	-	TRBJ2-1	CASSQDLATLIPYNEQFF	TGTGCCAGCAGCCAAGATCTAGCTACCCTGATCCCCTACAATGAGCAGTTCTTC
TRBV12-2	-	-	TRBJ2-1	CARKRTGSYNEQFF	TGTGCAAGAAAACGGACAGGCTCCTACAATGAGCAGTTCTTC
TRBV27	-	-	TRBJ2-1	CASSAWGVDEQFF	TGTGCCAGCAGTGCGTGGGGAGTCGATGAGCAGTTCTTC
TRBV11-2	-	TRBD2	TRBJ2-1	CASSSGTSIYNEQFF	TGTGCCAGCAGCTCCGGGACTAGCATATACAATGAGCAGTTCTTC
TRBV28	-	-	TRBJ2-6	CASLPWADSSGANVLTF	TGTGCCAGTCTACCCTGGGCGGATAGCTCTGGGGCCAACGTCCTGACTTTC
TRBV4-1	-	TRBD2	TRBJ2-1	CASSQAAGATHNEQFF	TGCGCCAGCAGCCAAGCGGCGGGAGCGACCCACAATGAGCAGTTCTTC
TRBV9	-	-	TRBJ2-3	CASGNTQYF	TGTGCCAGCGGAAATACGCAGTATTTT
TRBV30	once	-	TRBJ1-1	CAWSATTNLLPAFF	TGTGCCTGGAGTGCCACCACAAATCTACTCCCAGCTTTCTTT
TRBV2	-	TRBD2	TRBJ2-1	CASISEPGTINEQFF	TGTGCCAGCATCTCTGAGCCGGGGACTATCAATGAGCAGTTCTTC